This T cell receptor beta chain was recorded in a study of blood T cell repertoires in COVID-19. At the level of the study: PBMCs, B-cell-depleted T cells, or T cells were the source of the cDNA or gDNA that made up the material.

Here immunoSEQ multiplex PCR was the method, and the copy in TCRdb shows in-frame clones only, minus some. This sample has around 28,000 clones, with 75% to 90% found just once. Germline V gene lookup returns CDR1 SNHLY and CDR2 FYNNEI. The CDR3 totals 14 residues. With 6 bases clipped from V and 4 bases from J, the junction kept 6 bases outside the gene matches. The rearrangement uses TRBV2 and TRBJ2-1, with TRBD1 matching 7 bases. The clonotype originates from a man older than 75 with acute or convalescent COVID-19. The sequenced sample was peripheral blood. The CDR3 nucleotides are TGTGCCAGCAGGTTGACAGGGTCTTACAATGAGCAGTTCTTC. It translates to CASRLTGSYNEQFF.